The sequence of this TCR beta chain was determined in a study of shared clonotypes between healthy human individuals. On the study more broadly: Ranging from 18 to 49 in age, donors were a couple of women and a few men.

Germline V gene data show CDR1 as LNHDA and CDR2 as SQIVND (reference sequence). This CDR3 is built from 14 residues. V gave up 5 bases and J gave up 4 bases, with 14 bases separating them. Assay used: immunoSEQ multiplex PCR; TCRdb lists only in-frame clones, some missing. There are about 92,000 clones in the sample; roughly three quarters occur only once, and approximately 50% lies in the top ten. The chain joins TRBV19 to TRBJ2-5, with D possibly being TRBD1 (5 bases). The sequence came from a man between 25 and 39 years old in good health. Sequenced: memory CD8+ T cells sorted from blood. Subset described: CD45RO+ cells pooled with CCR7-negative TemRA cells. The CDR3 DNA sequence: TGTGCCAGTAGTGGACACCAGGGTGGAGAGACCCAGTACTTC. Its protein is CASSGHQGGETQYF.